A single sample is the source of the 14 T cell receptor beta chains below, sequenced in a study of blood T cell repertoires in COVID-19. Profiling relied on immunoSEQ multiplex PCR, and the TCRdb table lists in-frame clones only, not all of them. The sample includes about 500,000 clones, 80% to 90% of them seen just once. Material: peripheral blood. These receptors all come from a man between 18 and 35 years old with COVID-19, enrolled during active disease.

The rearrangement links TRBV6-5 to TRBJ1-1; no firm D call. Germline CDR1 and CDR2: MNHEY and SVGAGI. This CDR3 is built from 15 residues. Trimming shortened V by 2 bases and J by 3 bases, and 13 bases separated the two germline ends. The CDR3 nucleotides are TGTGCCAGCAGTTACACAGATCGCCTGTACACTGAAGCTTTCTTT. Protein: CASSYTDRLYTEAFF.

The CDR3 DNA is TGTGCCAGCAGTTTTTTCCCCTCGCGGGCTGAGCAGTTCTTC. The encoded protein is CASSFFPSRAEQFF. The chain joins TRBV6-5 to TRBJ2-1; D perhaps matches TRBD2 (5 bases). The V gene lost 4 bases and the J gene lost 9 bases, with 16 bases spanning the gap. Germline V gene data show CDR1 as MNHEY and CDR2 as SVGAGI. The CDR3 loop spans 14 amino acids.

This clone has just one count. The chain carries TRBV10-2 and TRBJ2-1, with D possibly being TRBD1 (6 bases). Germline CDR1 WSHSY, CDR2 SAAADI. Trimming took 5 bases from V and 7 from J, leaving 15 bases between them. This CDR3 is built from 14 residues. Here the CDR3 reads CASSSGGAGNEQFF. The DNA for the CDR3 is TGCGCCAGCAGTAGTGGGGGCGCCGGAAATGAGCAGTTCTTC.

This clone was seen only a few times. The chain is built from TRBV7-2 and TRBJ2-1; 11 positions match TRBD2. The CDR3 sequence is 15 residues long. After removal of 5 bases from V and 10 bases from J, the junction contained 10 bases not matched to a gene. CDR1 is SGHTA and CDR2 is FQGNSA in the germline V gene. The CDR3 protein is CASSIGTSGSNEQFF. The DNA for the CDR3 is TGTGCCAGCAGCATTGGGACTAGCGGATCCAACGAGCAGTTCTTC. The whole variable domain, filled in from reference TRBV7-2 and TRBJ2-1, reads GAGVSQSPSNKVTEKGKDVELRCDPISGHTALYWYRQSLGQGLEFLIYFQGNSAPDKSGLPSDRFSAERTGGSVSTLTIQRTQQEDSAVYLCASSIGTSGSNEQFFGPGTRLTVL.

CDR3 in DNA: TGTGCCAGCAGCTTCTACAGGGGATTCGCAGATACGCAGTATTTT. As protein: CASSFYRGFADTQYF. The chain has TRBV11-2 and TRBJ2-3; 7 bases line up with TRBD1. CDR3 size: 15 residues. The J segment lost 4 bases and the V segment lost 3 bases, leaving 7 bases of the junction unmatched. Germline V gene data show CDR1 as SGHAT and CDR2 as FQNNGV.

The chain couples TRBV5-1 to TRBJ2-7; TRBD1 aligns across 9 bases. Trimming took 3 bases from V and 6 from J; bases not matched to a gene: 7. CDR1 is SGHRS, CDR2 YFSETQ, per germline. The CDR3 spans 14 residues. The CDR3 nucleotides are TGCGCCAGCAGCTCCGGGACAGGGTCGGCCGAGCAGTACTTC. It translates to CASSSGTGSAEQYF.

The chain is built from TRBV12-3 or TRBV12-4 and TRBJ2-5; tentative D call: TRBD2 (5 bases). The length of the CDR3 is 13 residues. Trimming took off 4 bases at V and 3 bases at J, with 9 bases between the two ends. CDR3 bases: TGTGCCAGCAGTTCCCAGCGGAAAGAGACCCAGTACTTC. It translates to CASSSQRKETQYF.

The V gene is TRBV7-6, the J gene TRBJ1-1, with D maybe TRBD1 (5 bases). V was trimmed by 1 base and J by 5 bases, leaving 11 bases between them. The CDR3 consists of 14 residues. In germline, CDR1 is SGHVS, CDR2 FNYEAQ. The CDR3 protein is CASSLGGGGTEAFF. In DNA, the CDR3 is TGTGCCAGCAGCTTAGGTGGGGGAGGGACTGAAGCTTTCTTT.

The chain has TRBV15 and TRBJ1-6; TRBD1 aligns across 8 bases. CDR1 is LNHNV, CDR2 YYDKDF, per germline (reference sequence). Losses at the gene ends were 5 bases for V and 0 bases for J; bases not matched to a gene: 6. The CDR3 extends over 17 amino acids. The CDR3 loop is CATSPGTGSSYNSPLHF. The CDR3 DNA is TGTGCCACCAGCCCGGGGACAGGAAGCTCCTATAATTCACCCCTCCACTTT.

The chain uses TRBV2 and TRBJ2-7, with TRBD2 matching 12 bases. The CDR3 has 15 amino acids. Trimming took 3 bases from V and 6 from J; bases not matched to a gene: 6. Germline CDR1 is SNHLY and CDR2 is FYNNEI. The CDR3 region is CASSDRLAGVPEQYF. The CDR3 DNA is TGTGCCAGCAGTGACCGACTAGCGGGAGTCCCCGAGCAGTACTTC.

In its sample, this clone was seen a few times. The rearrangement links TRBV6-5 to TRBJ2-7; possible D gene TRBD2, 5 bases. V lost 4 bases and J 4 bases, leaving 11 bases between the germline ends. Germline V gene lookup returns CDR1 MNHEY and CDR2 SVGAGI. The CDR3 loop spans 13 amino acids. The CDR3, as DNA: TGTGCCAGCAGTTGGACTCATAATTACGAGCAGTACTTC. It codes for CASSWTHNYEQYF.

V usage is TRBV19 and J usage is TRBJ2-3, with 10 bases identical to TRBD2. The CDR3 is 16 amino acids. V dropped 6 bases and J dropped 4; count of bases not matched to a gene: 10. In germline, CDR1 is LNHDA, CDR2 SQIVND (reference sequence). CDR3 sequence reads: CASRKISGGMSDTQYF. DNA of the CDR3: TGTGCCAGTAGAAAAATTAGCGGGGGGATGTCAGATACGCAGTATTTT.

The J gene is TRBJ2-5, the V gene TRBV5-8, with TRBD2 matching 10 bases. The germline V gene encodes CDR1 SGHTS and CDR2 YDEGEE. The CDR3 totals 16 residues. V shed 0 bases, J shed 3 bases, and the junction held 5 bases outside the gene matches. The chain's CDR3 is CASSLAGLAVKETQYF. The CDR3 DNA sequence: TGTGCCAGCAGCTTGGCTGGACTAGCGGTGAAAGAGACCCAGTACTTC.

This rearrangement joins TRBV5-8 to TRBJ1-2; perhaps TRBD1 as D (6 bases). Germline CDR1 is SGHTS and CDR2 is YDEGEE. The CDR3 totals 10 residues. The V gene lost 1 base and the J gene lost 14 bases, with 9 bases spanning the gap. This CDR3 reads CASSLTDSTF. CDR3 nucleotides: TGTGCCAGCAGCTTGACGGACAGTACCTTC.